This T cell receptor beta chain appears in the sequencing data of a study of CD8+CD57+ T cells in acquired aplastic anemia. The TCR beta profiling, which covered VDJ combination and CDR3 sequence, was carried out using genomic DNA as the template. TCRdb reprocessed the reads via MiXCR and lists one record per CDR3 protein. This sample has hundreds of thousands of distinct CDR3 sequences, with under 80% found just once. Trimming took 0 bases from V and 17 from J, leaving 21 bases between them. CDR3 size: 15 residues. Germline V lookup: CDR1 SGDLS, CDR2 YYNGEE. The sample taken for sequencing was sorted CD4+, CD8+, or CD8+CD57+ T cells (not recorded which) from PBMCs. This clonotype originated in a human donor in good health, serving as a control. The chain combines TRBV9 with TRBJ2-6; D is unresolved. CDR3 protein: CASSVAGHNEQFLTF. The CDR3 region has the DNA TGTGCCAGCAGCGTAGCGGGTCACAATGAGCAGTTCTTGACTTTC. The full variable domain, with the rest looked up from reference TRBV9 and TRBJ2-6, is DSGVTQTPKHLITATGQRVTLRCSPRSGDLSVYWYQQSLDQGLQFLIQYYNGEERAKGNILERFSAQQFPDLHSELNLSSLELGDSALYFCASSVAGHNEQFLTFGAGSRLTVL.